These 30 T cell receptor beta chains share one sample of origin, sequenced in a study of T cells after posttransplantation cyclophosphamide. Assay used: immunoSEQ multiplex PCR; TCRdb lists only in-frame clones, some missing. This table has about 52,000 clones, 90% to 95% appearing once. The sample taken for sequencing was PBMCs. These receptors came from a woman aged 25 to 45 in good health and a related stem cell transplant donor.

The chain couples TRBV9 to TRBJ1-1; D gene ambiguous. There are 16 residues in the CDR3. With 0 bases removed from V and 1 base from J, the gap between germline ends came to 13 bases. Germline V gives CDR1 SGDLS, CDR2 YYNGEE. The CDR3 bases are TGTGCCAGCAGCGTAGCTCAGGACGGGAGGAACACTGAAGCTTTCTTT. Translating gives CASSVAQDGRNTEAFF.

The J gene is TRBJ1-4, the V gene TRBV28; perhaps TRBD1 as D (6 bases). The germline gives CDR1 MDHEN, CDR2 SYDVKM. This CDR3 region has 15 residues. V was pared by 5 bases and J by 7 bases, with 17 bases between. CDR3 nucleotide sequence: TGTGCCAGCAGTCCCTCCGGGGGGCCTGGTGAAAAACTGTTTTTT. Its protein is CASSPSGGPGEKLFF.

This chain's CDR3 is CASRGPYYGYTF. The CDR3 DNA follows: TGTGCCAGCAGGGGCCCGTACTATGGCTACACCTTC. The chain carries TRBV14 and TRBJ1-2; D remains ambiguous. The CDR3 is 12 residues long. V lost 6 bases and J 3 bases, leaving 8 bases between the germline ends. CDR1 is SGHDN, CDR2 FVKESK, per germline.

The chain is built from TRBV2 and TRBJ1-4, with 8 positions matching TRBD1. The V and J ends lost 6 bases and 8 bases, in that order; junction bases with no gene match: 8. The CDR3 runs 14 residues. Germline V gene sequence: CDR1 SNHLY, CDR2 FYNNEI. CDR3 nucleotide sequence: TGTGCCAGCAGCACAGGGGGTCAGCGGGAAAAACTGTTTTTT. Encoded protein: CASSTGGQREKLFF.

This clone was observed a single time. The chain carries TRBV7-9 and TRBJ1-1, with 7 bases fitting TRBD1. The CDR3 totals 14 residues. J gave up 1 base and V 6 bases, and 5 bases lay outside the gene matches. CDR1 SEHNR and CDR2 FQNEAQ come from the germline V gene (reference sequence). The CDR3, as DNA: TGTGCCAGCAGGTCGACAGGGCCGAACACTGAAGCTTTCTTT. This encodes CASRSTGPNTEAFF.

The V call is TRBV7-8, the J call TRBJ1-1; D remains unclear. Germline V CDR1 and CDR2: SGHVS, FQNEAQ. Deletions cut 5 bases from V and 0 bases from J, with 10 bases between. There are 14 residues in the CDR3. CDR3 DNA sequence: TGTGCCAGCAGCCCACCCCGGGTGAACACTGAAGCTTTCTTT. Its protein is CASSPPRVNTEAFF.

V and J are TRBV4-1 and TRBJ1-1; D unclear. V was cut by 4 bases and J by 3 bases, with 9 bases left in between. The germline V gene encodes CDR1 MGHRA and CDR2 YSYEKL. There are 13 residues in the CDR3. The CDR3 DNA reads as TGCGCCAGCAGCCCGGTCCTTGACACTGAAGCTTTCTTT. Translating gives CASSPVLDTEAFF.

CDR3 sequence reads: CASRTGLTNGYTF. In nucleotides, the CDR3 is TGTGCCAGCAGAACAGGGTTAACGAATGGCTACACCTTC. The chain combines TRBV2 with TRBJ1-2; TRBD1 is a possible D gene (6 bases). Germline loops: CDR1 SNHLY, CDR2 FYNNEI. V lost 6 bases, J lost 6 bases, and 14 bases lay in between. CDR3 length: 13 amino acids.

The rearrangement links TRBV6-5 to TRBJ2-7; TRBD2 agrees at 10 bases. The germline V gene encodes CDR1 MNHEY and CDR2 SVGAGI. V gave up 3 bases and J gave up 7 bases; unmatched junction bases: 6. The CDR3 contains 14 residues. CDR3 amino acids: CASSYLGLAEEQYF. The CDR3 DNA reads TGTGCCAGCAGTTATCTCGGACTAGCGGAGGAGCAGTACTTC.

The chain combines TRBV10-2 with TRBJ1-2; 8 nucleotides match TRBD1. The V gene's germline CDR1 is WSHSY and CDR2 SAAADI. J gave up 4 bases and V 0 bases, and 7 bases lay outside the gene matches. The CDR3 has 16 residues. The CDR3 DNA sequence: TGCGCCAGCAGTGAGTCGGGGACAGGACGGGGCTATGGCTACACCTTC. As protein: CASSESGTGRGYGYTF.

V gene TRBV2 combines with J gene TRBJ2-1; 9 bases fit TRBD1. Trimming removed 2 bases from V and 8 bases from J; junction bases left unmatched: 7. There are 15 residues in the CDR3. Germline CDR1 SNHLY, CDR2 FYNNEI. The CDR3 DNA sequence: TGTGCCAGCAGTGAACTCCGGGACAGGGTCGATGAGCAGTTCTTC. Protein sequence: CASSELRDRVDEQFF.

V usage is TRBV7-8 and J usage is TRBJ2-1, with 8 nucleotides matching TRBD2. CDR1 and CDR2 from the germline V gene are SGHVS and FQNEAQ. V trimming: 5 bases; J trimming: 7 bases; junction bases outside the gene matches: 10. CDR3 length: 15 residues. Here the CDR3 reads CASSAIGTSRNEQFF. CDR3 bases: TGTGCCAGCAGCGCGATCGGGACTAGTCGAAATGAGCAGTTCTTC.

The table lists this clone with a few counts. This chain links TRBV7-9 with TRBJ1-5; D uncertain. Trimming pared 1 base from V and 7 bases from J, leaving 14 bases between. Looked up from germline, CDR1 is SEHNR and CDR2 is FQNEAQ (reference sequence). CDR3 length: 15 residues. The CDR3 spells CASSLGSGLRQPQHF. In nucleotides, the CDR3 is TGTGCCAGCAGCTTAGGGTCGGGGTTACGCCAGCCCCAGCATTTT.

This clone has only one observation. This CDR3 is CASSQEGEGSGYTF. CDR3 bases: TGCGCCAGCAGCCAAGAGGGGGAGGGTTCGGGCTACACCTTC. The chain carries TRBV4-3 and TRBJ1-2; possible D gene TRBD1, 5 bases. CDR3 length equals 14 residues. Trimming stripped 0 bases from V and 8 bases from J, with 13 bases between. CDR1 and CDR2 (germline): LGHNA, YSLEER.

The chain has TRBV19 and TRBJ2-7; 7 bases map to TRBD2. Per germline, CDR1 LNHDA and CDR2 SQIVND (reference sequence). Germline trimming cut 5 bases from V and 2 bases from J; bases unmatched to any gene: 6. This CDR3 contains 14 residues. CDR3 protein: CASSPRTSPYEQYF. The CDR3 DNA is TGTGCCAGTAGTCCCAGGACTAGTCCCTACGAGCAGTACTTC.

J is TRBJ1-2 and V is TRBV19, with unresolved D. The CDR3 length is 12 residues. V was pared by 6 bases and J by 4 bases, with 9 bases between. Germline V lookup: CDR1 LNHDA, CDR2 SQIVND (reference sequence). The CDR3 DNA follows: TGTGCCAGTAGCTCTAACCGCTATGGCTACACCTTC. Its translation: CASSSNRYGYTF.

V usage is TRBV5-1 and J usage is TRBJ1-6; TRBD1 agrees at 8 bases. The CDR3 runs 15 residues. Per the germline V gene, CDR1 is SGHRS and CDR2 is YFSETQ. J lost 9 bases, V lost 4 bases, and 9 bases had no gene match. CDR3: CASSLKGQGGSPLHF. The CDR3 DNA is TGCGCCAGCAGCCTAAAAGGACAGGGTGGTTCACCCCTCCACTTT.

The genes are TRBV5-5 and TRBJ2-5, with D unclear. The germline V gene has CDR1 SGHKS and CDR2 YYEKEE (reference sequence). V lost 1 base to trimming and J lost 5 bases, with 12 bases between them. The CDR3 has 14 amino acids. The CDR3 loop is CASSLRSQVETQYF. The CDR3 region has the DNA TGTGCCAGCAGCTTGAGATCCCAGGTGGAGACCCAGTACTTC.

The J gene is TRBJ2-1, the V gene TRBV9; TRBD2 is a possible D gene (6 bases). Germline V gene sequence: CDR1 SGDLS, CDR2 YYNGEE. The CDR3 has 15 amino acids. Deletions cut 4 bases from V and 0 bases from J, with 11 bases between. This chain's CDR3 is CASSSDGSSYNEQFF. The CDR3 nucleotides are TGTGCCAGCAGCTCAGACGGGAGCTCCTACAATGAGCAGTTCTTC.

This clone has a single count. The CDR3: CASSQSVRREGSYEQYF. In DNA form, the CDR3 reads TGCGCCAGCAGTCAATCAGTTCGCAGGGAAGGCTCCTACGAGCAGTACTTC. V usage is TRBV23-1 and J usage is TRBJ2-7; D possibly corresponds to TRBD1 (5 bases). TRBV23-1 is noted as an ORF with a role that remains uncertain. There are 17 residues in the CDR3. V lost 0 bases and J 0 bases, leaving 15 bases between the germline ends.

The chain uses TRBV5-5 and TRBJ1-3; a weak D match, TRBD1 (6 bases). This CDR3 has 13 amino acids. Germline CDR1 and CDR2: SGHKS and YYEKEE (reference sequence). Trimming pared 3 bases from V and 3 bases from J, leaving 7 bases between. In DNA, the CDR3 is TGTGCCAGCAGCTGGGACAATGGAAACACCATATATTTT. Protein sequence: CASSWDNGNTIYF.

This clone was found a few times. The chain joins TRBV7-9 to TRBJ2-2; 9 positions agree with TRBD2. Germline-derived CDR1 and CDR2 are SEHNR and FQNEAQ (reference sequence). The CDR3 contains 15 residues. V was clipped by 5 bases and J by 4 bases; unmatched bases: 5. The CDR3 region is CASSKSGGITGELFF. The CDR3 nucleotides read TGTGCCAGCAGCAAAAGCGGGGGGATCACCGGGGAGCTGTTTTTT.

As concerns this clone: Within the sample, other DNA sequences also encode this same CDR3. The V and J genes are TRBV9 and TRBJ2-5; 8 positions match TRBD1. After removal of 4 bases from V and 4 bases from J, the junction contained 6 bases not matched to a gene. The germline CDR1 and CDR2 sequences are SGDLS and YYNGEE. The CDR3 is 14 amino acids. CDR3 DNA: TGTGCCAGCAGCCCTACAGGGGGTCCAGAGACCCAGTACTTC. This sequence encodes CASSPTGGPETQYF.

The chain recombines TRBV28 with TRBJ1-3, with 9 bases fitting TRBD1. Unmatched junction bases numbered 3, after V lost 6 bases and J lost 3 bases. The germline gives CDR1 MDHEN, CDR2 SYDVKM. The CDR3 loop spans 14 amino acids. CDR3 DNA sequence: TGTGCCAGCAGGGGACAGGGAATTGGAAACACCATATATTTT. Translation gives CASRGQGIGNTIYF.

The chain joins TRBV7-9 to TRBJ2-2; weak D call: TRBD2 (6 bases). Germline V gene sequence: CDR1 SEHNR, CDR2 FQNEAQ (reference sequence). Trimming cost V 7 bases and J 4 bases, with 22 bases left between them. The CDR3 is made up of 17 amino acids. The CDR3 reads CASTRDFPGVGTGELFF. CDR3 nucleotides: TGTGCCAGCACCCGGGACTTTCCGGGGGTAGGCACCGGGGAGCTGTTTTTT.

This clone was detected only once. This chain connects TRBV7-2 to TRBJ1-6; no firm D call. CDR3 length: 15 amino acids. Trimming removed 6 bases from V and 10 bases from J, with 19 bases in between. Germline values: CDR1 SGHTA, CDR2 FQGNSA. CDR3 nucleotide sequence: TGTGCCAGCAGTCCCGCGCGGGCCGGACTCTCACCCCTCCACTTT. Its translation: CASSPARAGLSPLHF.

The gene calls are TRBV7-2 and TRBJ2-3; D is perhaps TRBD2 (7 bases). This CDR3 spans 15 amino acids. Germline CDR1 and CDR2: SGHTA and FQGNSA. Trimming pared 6 bases from V and 2 bases from J, leaving 15 bases between. The CDR3 nucleotides read TGTGCCAGCAGTATAGGGGGGAGGGACACAGATACGCAGTATTTT. This gives the protein CASSIGGRDTDTQYF. Filled out from reference TRBV7-2 and TRBJ2-3, the complete variable domain reads GAGVSQSPSNKVTEKGKDVELRCDPISGHTALYWYRQSLGQGLEFLIYFQGNSAPDKSGLPSDRFSAERTGGSVSTLTIQRTQQEDSAVYLCASSIGGRDTDTQYFGPGTRLTVL.

The chain employs TRBV5-1 and TRBJ1-2; the D is unclear. This CDR3 is built from 13 residues. Trimming removed 2 bases from V and 8 bases from J, with 13 bases in between. CDR1 and CDR2 (germline): SGHRS, YFSETQ. CDR3 nucleotide sequence: TGCGCCAGCAGCTTAGGCCTCGCGGGAGGCTACACCTTC. It specifies CASSLGLAGGYTF.

This sequence joins TRBV30 and TRBJ1-6, with no clear D. V lost 0 bases and J lost 6, with 9 bases in between. The germline V gene has CDR1 GTSNPN and CDR2 SVGIG (reference sequence). CDR3 size: 14 residues. CDR3: CAWSVWQVNSPLHF. The CDR3 nucleotides read TGTGCCTGGAGTGTGTGGCAAGTTAATTCACCCCTCCACTTT.

V is TRBV7-3 and J is TRBJ1-1; 7 positions agree with TRBD1. This CDR3 is built from 14 residues. The V gene end was trimmed by 5 bases and the J gene end by 3 bases; junction bases not matched to a gene: 6. CDR1 SGHTA and CDR2 FQGTGA come from the germline V gene. In DNA form, the CDR3 reads TGTGCCAGCAGCACCGCAGGGGGTCACACTGAAGCTTTCTTT. It codes for CASSTAGGHTEAFF.